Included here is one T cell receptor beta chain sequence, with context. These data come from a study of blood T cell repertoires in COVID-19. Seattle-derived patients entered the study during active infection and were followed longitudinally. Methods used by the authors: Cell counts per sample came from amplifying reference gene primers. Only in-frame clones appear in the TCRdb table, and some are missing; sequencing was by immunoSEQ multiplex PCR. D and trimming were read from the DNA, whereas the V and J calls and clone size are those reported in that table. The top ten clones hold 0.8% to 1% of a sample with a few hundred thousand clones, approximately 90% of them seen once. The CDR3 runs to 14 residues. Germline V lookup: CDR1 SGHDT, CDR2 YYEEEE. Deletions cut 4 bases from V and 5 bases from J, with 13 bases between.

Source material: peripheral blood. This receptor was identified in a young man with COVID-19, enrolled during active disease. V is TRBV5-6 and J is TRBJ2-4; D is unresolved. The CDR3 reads CASSVGVLENIQYF. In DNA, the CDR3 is TGTGCCAGCAGCGTTGGAGTTTTAGAAAACATTCAGTACTTC.